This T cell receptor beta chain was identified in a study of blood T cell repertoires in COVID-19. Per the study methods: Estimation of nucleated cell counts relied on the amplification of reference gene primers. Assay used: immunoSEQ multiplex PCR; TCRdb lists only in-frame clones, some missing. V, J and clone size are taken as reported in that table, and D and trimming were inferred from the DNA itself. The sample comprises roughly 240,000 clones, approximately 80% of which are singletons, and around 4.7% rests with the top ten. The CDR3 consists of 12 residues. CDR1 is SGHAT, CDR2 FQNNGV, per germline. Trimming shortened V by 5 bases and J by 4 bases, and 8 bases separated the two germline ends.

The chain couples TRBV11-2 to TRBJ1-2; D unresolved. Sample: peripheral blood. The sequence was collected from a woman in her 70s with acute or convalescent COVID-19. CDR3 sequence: CASSHGGYGYTF. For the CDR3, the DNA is TGTGCCAGCAGCCACGGTGGCTATGGCTACACCTTC.